This is a list of T cell receptor beta chains from one sample in a study of identical twins. One entry per CDR3 protein, called by TCRdb with MiXCR from the 5' RACE reads. The sample includes 1.5 million to 2 million distinct CDR3 sequences, around 29% seen only once; the top ten take 0.25% to 0.3%. The source material was cord blood. The receptors shown here come from a newborn girl in good health. Both conserved end residues are part of each CDR3. A D gene is named only where the DNA matches it firmly. Clone size appears in some rows only: once, few, many, or a class for an expanded clone.

d_call,v_call,j_call,clone_size,cdr3_aa,cdr3_nt
NA,TRBV19,TRBJ2-3,NA,CASSTGPARDTQYF,TGTGCCAGTAGTACGGGTCCAGCAAGAGATACGCAGTATTTT
NA,TRBV5-1,TRBJ1-4,NA,CASSPRRANEKLFF,TGCGCCAGCAGCCCCCGACGGGCTAATGAAAAACTGTTTTTT
NA,TRBV20-1,TRBJ1-2,few,CSAGSRRNYGYTF,TGCAGTGCCGGATCTCGGAGAAACTATGGCTACACCTTC
NA,TRBV11-2,TRBJ1-5,NA,CASSLSVLGRNQPQHF,TGTGCCAGCAGCTTAAGCGTTCTCGGGCGAAATCAGCCCCAGCATTTT
NA,TRBV28,TRBJ2-7,many,CASSSGDSYEQYF,TGCGCCAGCAGCTCAGGGGATTCCTACGAGCAGTACTTC
TRBD2,TRBV6-5,TRBJ2-5,NA,CASSYGLAQETQYF,TGTGCCAGCAGTTACGGACTAGCCCAAGAGACCCAGTACTTC
TRBD2,TRBV12-3/TRBV12-4,TRBJ2-1,NA,CASSLGLAGLYEQFF,TGTGCCAGCAGCCTCGGACTAGCGGGGTTGTACGAGCAGTTCTTC
NA,TRBV7-9,TRBJ1-6,NA,CASRGNLSSYNSPLHF,TGTGCCAGCAGGGGAAACCTGAGCTCCTATAATTCACCCCTCCACTTT
TRBD2,TRBV4-1,TRBJ2-1,NA,CASSQESGTSGYNEQFF,TGCGCCAGCAGCCAAGAAAGCGGGACTAGCGGCTACAATGAGCAGTTCTTC
TRBD1,TRBV29-1,TRBJ2-7,many,CSYTGGNYEQYF,TGCAGCTATACAGGGGGAAACTACGAGCAGTACTTC
NA,TRBV14,TRBJ1-1,few,CASSQDWGTVNTEAFF,TGTGCCAGCAGCCAAGATTGGGGGACGGTGAACACTGAAGCTTTCTTT
NA,TRBV7-2,TRBJ2-3,few,CASSFLASIQYF,TGTGCCAGCAGCTTTCTTGCGTCTATTCAGTATTTT
NA,TRBV11-2,TRBJ2-7,NA,CASSLGSHFYEQYF,TGTGCCAGCAGCTTGGGATCCCACTTCTACGAGCAGTACTTC
NA,TRBV4-2,TRBJ1-1,NA,CASSQEAAAPYTEAFF,TGTGCCAGCAGCCAAGAGGCCGCGGCCCCTTACACTGAAGCTTTCTTT
TRBD2,TRBV5-6,TRBJ2-1,NA,CVSSPVAGGLYNEQFF,TGTGTCAGCAGCCCTGTGGCGGGAGGGCTCTACAATGAGCAGTTCTTC
NA,TRBV28,TRBJ2-7,NA,CASSSVIRAGDGYEQYF,TGTGCCAGCAGTTCCGTAATTCGGGCAGGGGATGGATACGAGCAGTACTTC
NA,TRBV5-1,TRBJ2-7,NA,CASSLWLGSYNEQYF,TGCGCCAGCAGCTTGTGGCTAGGGTCCTACAATGAGCAGTACTTC
TRBD1,TRBV20-1,TRBJ1-1,few,CSSPLRDSMNTEAFF,TGCAGTTCCCCTCTCCGGGACAGCATGAACACTGAAGCTTTCTTT
TRBD1,TRBV20-1,TRBJ1-4,NA,CSASRQGPNEKLFF,TGCAGTGCTAGCCGACAGGGCCCTAATGAAAAACTGTTTTTT
NA,TRBV6-6,TRBJ1-6,few,CASSEQVDNSPLHF,TGTGCCAGCAGCGAACAGGTTGATAATTCACCCCTCCACTTT
TRBD1,TRBV24-1,TRBJ1-2,NA,CATSEPATGSYGYTF,TGTGCCACCAGTGAGCCCGCGACAGGGTCCTATGGCTACACCTTC
NA,TRBV12-3/TRBV12-4,TRBJ2-7,NA,CASTSKYEQYF,TGTGCCAGCACCTCTAAGTATGAGCAGTACTTC
NA,TRBV20-1,TRBJ2-5,NA,CSARGTPRREQYF,TGCAGTGCTAGAGGGACCCCTAGAAGGGAGCAGTACTTC
TRBD2,TRBV12-3/TRBV12-4,TRBJ2-7,NA,CASSPWGDYNEQYF,TGTGCCAGCAGTCCTTGGGGGGACTACAATGAGCAGTACTTC
NA,TRBV6-1,TRBJ1-1,NA,CASSEVRETEAFF,TGTGCCAGCAGTGAAGTTAGGGAGACTGAAGCTTTCTTT